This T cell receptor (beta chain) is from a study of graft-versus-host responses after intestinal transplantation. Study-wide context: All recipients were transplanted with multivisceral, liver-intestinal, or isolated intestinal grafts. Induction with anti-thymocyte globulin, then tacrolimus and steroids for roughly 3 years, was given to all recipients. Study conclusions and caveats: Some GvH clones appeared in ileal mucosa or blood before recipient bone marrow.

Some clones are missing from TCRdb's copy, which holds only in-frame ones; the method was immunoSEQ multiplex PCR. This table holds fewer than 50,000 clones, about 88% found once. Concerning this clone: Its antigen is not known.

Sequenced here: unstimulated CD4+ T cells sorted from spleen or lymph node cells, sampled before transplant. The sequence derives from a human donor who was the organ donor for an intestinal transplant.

The CDR3 protein is CASSGFSGNTIYF. CDR3 sequence (DNA): TGTGCCAGCTCTGGTTTCTCTGGAAACACCATATATTTT. This chain connects TRBV18 to TRBJ1-3; D not resolved. The CDR3 runs to 13 residues. Trimming cost V 6 bases and J 0 bases, with 6 bases left between them. From germline, CDR1 is KGHSH and CDR2 LQKENI.